These 10 T cell receptor beta chains share one sample of origin, sequenced in a study of blood T cells in healthy people across ages. Together with a sample-barcoded 5' primer, a J-beta primer mix was included in a second PCR lasting about 7 to 11 cycles. TCRdb reprocessed the 5' RACE reads via MiXCR and lists one record per CDR3 protein. This table has hundreds of thousands of distinct CDR3 sequences, 29% appearing once. Sequencing input: blood. The receptors were gathered from a woman older than 75 in good health.

This clonotype was counted only a few times. The J gene is TRBJ1-2, the V gene TRBV30, with D tentatively TRBD1 (5 bases). The CDR3 runs to 13 residues. The ends were cut back, 3 bases at V and 9 bases at J, with 17 bases in the middle. Germline CDR1 GTSNPN, CDR2 SVGIG (reference sequence). This chain's CDR3 is CAWRRGLQVSYTF. Here the CDR3 DNA reads TGTGCCTGGAGGCGGGGACTTCAGGTTAGCTACACCTTC.

This clonotype was counted between two and nine times. The chain employs TRBV4-3 and TRBJ2-2; tentatively, D is TRBD2 (6 bases). There are 17 residues in the CDR3. From germline, CDR1 is LGHNA and CDR2 YSLEER. V gave up 4 bases and J gave up 2 bases, with 17 bases separating them. CDR3 coding DNA: TGCGCCAGCAGCCTCACCCTTAGGGGAGGTAACACCGGGGAGCTGTTTTTT. Its protein product is CASSLTLRGGNTGELFF.

This chain joins TRBV7-3 and TRBJ2-1; maybe TRBD1 (5 bases). The germline V gene has CDR1 SGHTA and CDR2 FQGTGA. This CDR3 is built from 13 residues. V was trimmed by 2 bases and J by 12 bases, leaving 14 bases between them. The CDR3 loop is CASSLGQGRPQFF. Here the CDR3 DNA reads TGTGCCAGCAGCTTAGGGCAGGGAAGGCCGCAGTTCTTC.

Remarks on this clonotype: A much larger clone lies one base from this, so it may be a read error. This chain connects TRBV20-1 to TRBJ2-3; no clear D. The CDR3 has 12 amino acids. V was cut by 4 bases and J by 1 base, with 6 bases left in between. CDR1 DFQATT and CDR2 SNEGSKA come from the germline V gene (reference sequence). The CDR3 loop is CSANSGTDTQYF. The CDR3 DNA sequence: TGCAGTGCTAACAGCGGCACAGATACGCAGTATTTT.

This clonotype showed up many times. The rearrangement joins TRBV20-1 to TRBJ1-2; TRBD1 agrees at 12 bases. From germline, CDR1 is DFQATT and CDR2 SNEGSKA (reference sequence). With 8 bases clipped from V and 7 bases from J, the junction kept 11 bases outside the gene matches. The CDR3 has 14 amino acids. The CDR3 region is CSSKGGQGARGYTF. In DNA form, the CDR3 reads TGCAGTTCAAAGGGGGGACAGGGGGCGCGTGGCTACACCTTC.

This clonotype was observed many times. The V call is TRBV6-2 or TRBV6-3, the J call TRBJ2-5; D might be TRBD2 (5 bases). V was cut by 2 bases and J by 7 bases, with 11 bases left in between. Germline assignment: CDR1 MNHEY and CDR2 SVGEGT. The CDR3 has 13 residues. CDR3 in amino acids: CASSYGQLVTQYF. Here the CDR3 DNA reads TGTGCCAGCAGTTACGGGCAACTAGTGACCCAGTACTTC.

The chain links TRBV29-1 to TRBJ1-1, with TRBD1 as a possible D gene (5 bases). The V gene's germline CDR1 is SQVTM and CDR2 ANQGSEA. The CDR3 sequence is 13 residues long. V was clipped by 4 bases and J by 3 bases, with 12 bases between them. The CDR3 loop reads CSVVPGLHTEAFF. The CDR3 DNA reads as TGCAGCGTTGTTCCAGGGCTGCACACTGAAGCTTTCTTT. The variable domain in full, with the rest retrieved from reference TRBV29-1 and TRBJ1-1, is SAVISQKPSRDICQRGTSLTIQCQVDSQVTMMFWYRQQPGQSLTLIATANQGSEATYESGFVIDKFPISRPNLTFSTLTVSNMSPEDSSIYLCSVVPGLHTEAFFGQGTRLTVV.

This clonotype was recorded many times. This chain connects TRBV7-9 to TRBJ1-2; D remains ambiguous. The V gene lost 5 bases and the J gene lost 7 bases, with 8 bases spanning the gap. CDR1 and CDR2 from the germline V gene are SEHNR and FQNEAQ (reference sequence). CDR3 length equals 11 residues. Here the CDR3 DNA reads TGTGCCAGCAGCATGAGAGGTGGCTACACCTTC. This sequence encodes CASSMRGGYTF.

This clonotype was observed at least ten times. This sequence joins TRBV7-2 and TRBJ2-5, with D perhaps assigned TRBD1 or TRBD2 (6 bases each). Germline CDR1 is SGHTA and CDR2 is FQGNSA. The CDR3 sequence is 15 residues long. Trimming pared 1 base from V and 4 bases from J, leaving 13 bases between. The CDR3 protein is CASSLVLQGGETQYF. CDR3 nucleotide sequence: TGTGCCAGCAGCTTAGTCCTACAGGGAGGAGAGACCCAGTACTTC. Full variable domain (missing parts from reference TRBV7-2 and TRBJ2-5): GAGVSQSPSNKVTEKGKDVELRCDPISGHTALYWYRQSLGQGLEFLIYFQGNSAPDKSGLPSDRFSAERTGGSVSTLTIQRTQQEDSAVYLCASSLVLQGGETQYFGPGTRLLVL.

The CDR3 coding sequence is TGCGCCAGCAGCCCAGCTGGTGGGGGGCTTGGGACAGATACGCAGTATTTT. Its translation is CASSPAGGGLGTDTQYF. This sequence joins TRBV5-1 and TRBJ2-3; perhaps D is TRBD1 or TRBD2 (6 bases each). Trimming took 4 bases from V and 3 from J, leaving 21 bases between them. The CDR3 sequence is 17 residues long. Germline V gives CDR1 SGHRS, CDR2 YFSETQ.